This T cell receptor beta chain emerged from a study of T cell responses to AZD1222 COVID-19 vaccine. TCRdb's table, derived via immunoSEQ multiplex PCR, lists solely in-frame clones and lacks some. The profile shows some 150,000 clones, less than 95% of them singletons. This clonotype was obtained from an adult in good health. Specimen: peripheral blood, collected on day 0 of AZD1222 vaccination.

CDR3 coding DNA: TGCGCCAGCAGCCGACGTCAAGGGGGTACCTCCCCAGATACGCAGTATTTT. Translating it yields CASSRRQGGTSPDTQYF. The rearrangement links TRBV4-1 to TRBJ2-3; D perhaps matches TRBD1 (6 bases). The CDR3 has 17 amino acids. Germline CDR1 and CDR2: MGHRA and YSYEKL. The V end was cut by 4 bases, the J end by 4 bases, with 21 bases between.